The following is a TCR beta chain sequence with its context. The sample belongs to a study of blood T cell repertoires in COVID-19. Study as a whole: The United States, Italy and Spain provided the acute and convalescent COVID-19 samples. The analysed material was cDNA or gDNA that came from T cells, B-cell-depleted T cells, or PBMCs.

The germline gives CDR1 SGHTA, CDR2 FQGNSA. Deletions cut 3 bases from V and 4 bases from J, with 12 bases between. The CDR3 is 15 residues long. Some clones are missing from TCRdb's copy, which holds only in-frame ones; the method was immunoSEQ multiplex PCR. The table lists about 64,000 clones, 80% to 90% of them singletons. This rearrangement joins TRBV7-2 to TRBJ2-2, with D possibly matching TRBD1 (5 bases). This TCR derives from a woman aged 55-69 years with COVID-19, enrolled during active disease. Sequencing was carried out using peripheral blood. In DNA, the CDR3 is TGTGCCAGCAGCTTGGTGCAGGGTCCCACCGGGGAGCTGTTTTTT. Encoded protein: CASSLVQGPTGELFF.